This entry is about one T cell receptor (beta chain). What it binds is unknown. The sample belongs to a study of T cell responses to AZD1222 COVID-19 vaccine. The study, taken as a whole, reports: After two AZD1222 doses, spike-specific TCR breadth and depth rose versus day 0.

The method was immunoSEQ multiplex PCR; TCRdb's version includes in-frame clones alone and lacks a portion of them. The sample carries more than 70,000 clones, approximately 89% recorded once. The CDR3 runs to 14 residues. Germline values: CDR1 SGHDN, CDR2 FVKESK. Trimming took 1 base from V and 6 from J, leaving 13 bases between them. This receptor was obtained from an adult who received the AZD1222 COVID-19 vaccine. Here the sequenced sample was peripheral blood, taken 28 days after the second AZD1222 dose. The J gene is TRBJ2-7, the V gene TRBV14, with D perhaps TRBD1 (5 bases). CDR3 nucleotides: TGTGCCAGCAGCCAAGGCGTAGGCCAGGGCGAGCAGTACTTC. Protein sequence: CASSQGVGQGEQYF.